This T cell receptor beta chain was obtained from a study of shared clonotypes between healthy human individuals. Comment on this clone: Its antigen is undetermined.

From germline, CDR1 is SGHNT and CDR2 YYREEE (reference sequence). The CDR3 runs 17 residues. The V and J ends lost 1 base and 2 bases respectively, with 17 bases between them. Overall study findings and caveats: Researchers found naive subsets generally carried larger estimated richness than memory subsets. Compared with clonotypes that all four donors shared, non-shared clonotypes had lower generation probabilities.

The material for each subset, its genomic DNA, was split evenly across several immunoSEQ plates. On sorted subsets, replicate PCRs used about 0.2 ug DNA, or about 33,000 T cell genomes. Here immunoSEQ multiplex PCR was the method, and the copy in TCRdb shows in-frame clones only, minus some. The sample holds about 2.2 million clones; around 95% are singletons and the top ten take over 1.5%. Terminally differentiated effector memory CD45RA+ cells were excluded from the naive CD8 cells, which were CD45RO-negative and positively selected for CCR7. The clonotype was recovered from a man between 18 and 35 years old in good health. Some clones in this sample may be carry-over from other donors' samples. This rearrangement joins TRBV5-4 to TRBJ2-3; D unresolved. The specimen sequenced was naive CD8+ T cells from PBMCs. The CDR3 is CASSLRSWVRNTDTQYF. In DNA form, the CDR3 reads TGTGCCAGCAGCTTGAGAAGTTGGGTAAGGAACACAGATACGCAGTATTTT.